This T cell receptor (beta chain) was sequenced for a study of identical twins. TCRdb reanalysed the 5' RACE reads using MiXCR and keeps one entry per CDR3 protein. The data show hundreds of thousands of distinct CDR3 sequences, with more than 8% seen just once and roughly 7% held by the top ten. Study results and limitations: Whereas memory repertoires showed no such difference, abundant cord blood beta clonotypes carried fewer insertions.

Many counts were recorded for this clonotype. Its antigen is unknown. The sample also formed part of further work on yellow fever vaccine responses in identical twins.

This TCR came from a woman younger than 30 in good health. The sample taken for sequencing was CD8+ T cells sorted from blood.

The CDR3 spells CASRSLPCETQYF. Written as DNA, the CDR3 is TGTGCCAGCAGATCCCTCCCCTGTGAGACCCAGTACTTC. J is TRBJ2-5 and V is TRBV12-3 or TRBV12-4; D is unresolved. The CDR3 has 13 amino acids. Trimming shortened V by 6 bases and J by 5 bases, and 13 bases separated the two germline ends.